The T cell receptor (beta chain) under discussion was sequenced for a study of blood T cell repertoires in COVID-19. Germline lookup yields CDR1 KGHSH and CDR2 LQKENI. J lost 4 bases, V lost 4 bases, and 5 bases had no gene match. The CDR3 extends over 15 amino acids. Produced via immunoSEQ multiplex PCR; TCRdb's table is partial and in-frame only. The data contain about 160,000 clones, around 91% of them seen just once; the ten biggest clones take up roughly 13%. The receptor was derived from a man younger than 35 with COVID-19, enrolled during active disease. J is TRBJ1-5 and V is TRBV18; 9 nucleotides match TRBD1. Sample: peripheral blood. For the CDR3, the DNA is TGTGCCAGCTCACTACACAGGGGGCAAAATCAGCCCCAGCATTTT. It encodes CASSLHRGQNQPQHF.